This TCR beta chain was recovered during a study of beta chain features in type 1 diabetes. Germline-derived CDR1 and CDR2 are GTSNPN and SVGIG (reference sequence). The CDR3 is made up of 15 amino acids. The V and J ends lost 4 bases and 2 bases respectively, with 17 bases between them. Expressed TCRB transcripts were sequenced because the entire RNA isolate underwent reverse transcription. The assay was immunoSEQ multiplex PCR, and TCRdb's table has in-frame clones only and misses some. The sample contains 250,000 to 300,000 clones, 8% of which appear only once. The gene calls are TRBV30 and TRBJ1-1; no definite D call. This clonotype was obtained from a woman aged 18-29 years in good health. The sample consisted of central memory CD4+ T cells from blood. The CDR3 sequence: CAWTLPDLLNTEAFF. The CDR3, as DNA: TGTGCCTGGACTCTCCCCGACTTACTCAACACTGAAGCTTTCTTT.